The entry below gives a single T cell receptor (beta chain) sequence along with its context. This likely reflects a read error, since a far larger clone is one base away. This entry is derived from a study of shared clonotypes between healthy human individuals. The data were produced by immunoSEQ multiplex PCR, yet TCRdb's version contains in-frame clones alone and is incomplete. The sample lists around 1.1 million clones, around 82% occurring once. The CDR3 consists of 15 residues. Per the germline V gene, CDR1 is SGDLS and CDR2 is YYNGEE. The V segment lost 3 bases and the J segment 3 bases; nucleotides outside the gene matches: 2.

The chain carries TRBV9 and TRBJ2-2, with 10 positions matching TRBD1. Sequencing was carried out using memory CD4+ T cells from PBMCs. Stated subset: CD45RA-negative fraction. This TCR was sampled from a man aged 18 to 35 in good health. Some clones in this sample may be carry-over from other donors' samples. The CDR3 DNA sequence: TGTGCCAGCAGCGCCGGGACAGGGGACACCGGGGAGCTGTTTTTT. Protein product: CASSAGTGDTGELFF.